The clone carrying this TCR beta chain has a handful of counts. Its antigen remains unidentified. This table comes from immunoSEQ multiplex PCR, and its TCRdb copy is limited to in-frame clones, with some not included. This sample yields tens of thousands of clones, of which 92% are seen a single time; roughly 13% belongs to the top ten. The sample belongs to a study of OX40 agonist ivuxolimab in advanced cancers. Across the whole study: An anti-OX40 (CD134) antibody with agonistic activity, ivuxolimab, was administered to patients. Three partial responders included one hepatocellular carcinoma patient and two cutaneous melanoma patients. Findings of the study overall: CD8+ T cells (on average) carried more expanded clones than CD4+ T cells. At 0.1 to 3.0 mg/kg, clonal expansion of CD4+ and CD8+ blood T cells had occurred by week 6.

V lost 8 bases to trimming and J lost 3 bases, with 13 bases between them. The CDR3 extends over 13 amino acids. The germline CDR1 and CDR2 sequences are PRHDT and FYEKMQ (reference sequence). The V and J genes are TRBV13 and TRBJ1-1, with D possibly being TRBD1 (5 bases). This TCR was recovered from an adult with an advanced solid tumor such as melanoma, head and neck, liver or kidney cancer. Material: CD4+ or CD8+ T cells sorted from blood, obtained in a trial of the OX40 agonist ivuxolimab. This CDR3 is CASQLTGDTEAFF. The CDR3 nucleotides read TGTGCCAGCCAACTAACGGGGGACACTGAAGCTTTCTTT.